The following is a T cell receptor beta chain sequence with its context. Clones were sequenced by immunoSEQ multiplex PCR, and TCRdb holds only the in-frame ones, with some missing. This sample has approximately 220,000 clones, with about 87% found just once. This record belongs to a study of blood T cell repertoires in COVID-19. The CDR3 sequence is 13 residues long. With 1 base removed from V and 8 bases from J, the gap between germline ends came to 11 bases. Germline assignment: CDR1 SEHNR and CDR2 FQNEAQ (reference sequence). The source material was PBMCs or T cells enriched from blood (not recorded which). The J gene is TRBJ1-2, the V gene TRBV7-9; D remains ambiguous. The receptor comes from a woman aged 25 to 39 who had recovered from COVID-19. The CDR3 reads CASSLGGPWGYTF. DNA for the CDR3: TGTGCCAGCAGCTTAGGCGGTCCTTGGGGCTACACCTTC. Drawing the rest from reference TRBV7-9 and TRBJ1-2, the complete variable domain is DTGVSQNPRHKITKRGQNVTFRCDPISEHNRLYWYRQTLGQGPEFLTYFQNEAQLEKSRLLSDRFSAERPKGSFSTLEIQRTEQGDSAMYLCASSLGGPWGYTFGSGTRLTVV.